These 14 T cell receptor beta chains came from one sample sequenced in a study of human T cells and chemical hapten exposure. The time point denotes: patch test 2, 6 weeks after DPC sensitization. Treatment of the sample: therapeutic diphenylcyclopropenone sensitization with weekly scalp DPC. TCRdb itself ran the RACE reads through MiXCR, one entry per CDR3 protein. The table includes about 84,000 distinct CDR3 sequences, under 11% detected once. The sample here was whole blood, taken in connection with sensitization to the hapten diphenylcyclopropenone (DPC). The receptors come from a woman aged 45-65 years with alopecia areata. Some clones in this sample may be carry-over from other donors' samples.

This chain uses TRBV6-1 with TRBJ1-2; D unresolved. The CDR3 extends over 13 amino acids. V lost 4 bases and J lost 6, with 12 bases in between. Germline V CDR1 and CDR2: MNHNS, SASEGT. Here the CDR3 DNA reads TGTGCCAGCAGTGGAACTGGATTGAATGGCTACACCTTC. Amino acid sequence: CASSGTGLNGYTF.

This clonotype was counted between two and nine times. The V and J genes are TRBV7-8 and TRBJ2-3, with TRBD1 matching over 9 bases. Germline V gene sequence: CDR1 SGHVS, CDR2 FQNEAQ. CDR3 length: 14 residues. V shed 5 bases, J shed 3 bases, and the junction held 3 bases outside the gene matches. The CDR3 spells CASSRDRETDTQYF. CDR3 in DNA: TGTGCCAGCAGCCGGGACAGGGAAACAGATACGCAGTATTTT.

There are many counts of this clonotype. This chain connects TRBV7-6 to TRBJ2-5, with a weak D call TRBD1 (5 bases). V lost 5 bases, J lost 7 bases, and 26 bases lay in between. Germline V lookup: CDR1 SGHVS, CDR2 FNYEAQ. The CDR3 loop spans 17 amino acids. The CDR3 sequence is CASSTSRAILLNWTQYF. The DNA of the CDR3 is TGTGCCAGCAGCACTTCCAGGGCCATACTTCTAAATTGGACCCAGTACTTC.

This chain connects TRBV12-2 to TRBJ1-5; the table assigns TRBD1, which was not confirmed against the DNA. TRBV12-2 constitutes a pseudogene. This CDR3 comprises 17 residues. As DNA, the CDR3 is TGTGCAAGTCGCTTACTAGGGACATATATTAGCAATCAGCCCCAGCATTTT. Its translation is CASRLLGTYISNQPQHF.

This clonotype was recorded at least ten times. V and J are TRBV27 and TRBJ2-7; no clear D. Germline-derived CDR1 and CDR2 are MNHEY and SMNVEV (reference sequence). Trimming removed 5 bases from V and 2 bases from J, with 19 bases in between. CDR3 length equals 16 residues. For the CDR3, the DNA is TGTGCCAGCAGTCCCAAAGGTCAGAAGTACACCTACGAGCAGTACTTC. Translated: CASSPKGQKYTYEQYF.

CDR3 protein: CASSPAGGFYNEQFF. CDR3 coding DNA: TGTGCCAGCAGCCCCGCGGGGGGGTTCTACAATGAGCAGTTCTTC. V usage is TRBV7-6 and J usage is TRBJ2-1; 9 nucleotides line up with TRBD2. Germline V gives CDR1 SGHVS, CDR2 FNYEAQ. The CDR3 covers 15 residues. J lost 3 bases, V lost 5 bases, and 5 bases had no gene match.

A few counts support this clonotype. The V gene is TRBV7-9, the J gene TRBJ1-1; a weak D match, TRBD1 (5 bases). The ends were cut back, 4 bases at V and 5 bases at J, with 23 bases in the middle. This CDR3 is 17 amino acids long. The germline gives CDR1 SEHNR, CDR2 FQNEAQ (reference sequence). The CDR3 DNA reads as TGTGCCAGCAGCTACCCTCCATGGGGCGGGAGGGGAACTGAAGCTTTCTTT. Amino acids: CASSYPPWGGRGTEAFF.

As to this clonotype: This may stem from a read error, because a much larger clone lies one nucleotide away. The chain couples TRBV3-1 to TRBJ1-2; no definite D call. CDR1 LGHDT and CDR2 YNNKEL come from the germline V gene (reference sequence). The CDR3 loop spans 13 amino acids. The CDR3 DNA sequence: TGTGCCGGCAGCCAGTTTTCAATCTATGGCTACACCTTC. Translating gives CAGSQFSIYGYTF.

This clonotype appeared a few times. The chain uses TRBV5-1 and TRBJ2-7, with 7 bases aligning to TRBD2. V trimming: 5 bases; J trimming: 3 bases; junction bases outside the gene matches: 5. CDR1 is SGHRS and CDR2 is YFSETQ in the germline V gene. The CDR3 sequence is 13 residues long. CDR3 in amino acids: CASRGRDLYEQYF. CDR3 sequence (DNA): TGCGCCAGCAGGGGGAGGGATCTCTACGAGCAGTACTTC.

The chain carries TRBV10-3 and TRBJ2-1; D is tentatively TRBD1 or TRBD2 (6 bases each). CDR1 is ENHRY and CDR2 is SYGVKD in the germline V gene. The CDR3 contains 16 residues. V lost 2 bases and J lost 8, with 19 bases in between. The CDR3 nucleotides read TGTGCCATCAGTGAGCCGGGGGCGGGGTCTTATGATGAGCAGTTCTTC. The encoded protein is CAISEPGAGSYDEQFF.

The sample holds a few counts of this clonotype. DNA of the CDR3: TGCGCCAGCAGTGAGTCGCCCAGCTCTGGAAACACCATATATTTT. Amino acid sequence: CASSESPSSGNTIYF. The rearrangement uses TRBV10-1 and TRBJ1-3; D unresolved. Trimming pared 0 bases from V and 0 bases from J, leaving 6 bases between. The length of the CDR3 is 15 residues. Per germline, CDR1 WNHNN and CDR2 SYGVQD (reference sequence).

This clonotype has at least ten counts. Compared with germline, one end of the junction differs, possibly owing to a read error. The chain recombines TRBV5-4 with TRBJ2-3; 7 bases fit TRBD2. Looked up from germline, CDR1 is SGHNT and CDR2 is YYREEE (reference sequence). The CDR3 length is 14 residues. This CDR3 reads CASRLGGSTDTQYF. CDR3 DNA sequence: TGTGCCAGCAGGTTGGGAGGGAGCACAGATACGCAGTATTTT.

This clonotype was picked up a small number of times. The chain uses TRBV6-4 and TRBJ2-3, with no clear D. Trimming took off 5 bases at V and 2 bases at J, with 8 bases between the two ends. Germline V gene sequence: CDR1 MRHNA, CDR2 SNTAGT. The CDR3 is made up of 13 amino acids. CDR3 protein: CASSRETTDTQYF. The CDR3 DNA sequence: TGTGCCAGCAGTCGAGAGACCACAGATACGCAGTATTTT.

The table lists this clonotype with many counts. J is TRBJ2-2 and V is TRBV6-4; tentatively, D is TRBD2 (5 bases). CDR3 size: 16 residues. V was cut by 0 bases and J by 1 base, with 9 bases left in between. Per germline, CDR1 MRHNA and CDR2 SNTAGT. The CDR3 bases are TGTGCCAGCAGTGACTCTGCGGGCCAGAACACCGGGGAGCTGTTTTTT. Translation: CASSDSAGQNTGELFF.